This T cell receptor beta chain was recovered during a study of cytomegalovirus exposure and HLA in healthy donors (dated by TCRdb to about 2017). Context from the whole study: In an earlier analysis of roughly 590 of the donors, 250 to 300 Gb of sequence data and just under 120 million unique TCR beta sequences from 180 million or so T cells were reported. Roughly 300 gigabases of sequencing data and 78 million or so unique TCR sequences were included in an early release covering roughly 600 HLA-typed donors. Of the roughly 400 genotyped donors, approximately 80% fell in the genetic ancestry cluster associated with self-reported Caucasian donors. The study aimed to test whether signatures of past pathogen exposure could be identified by cataloging public T cell receptors. The T cell repertoires of 670 or so subjects were profiled by immunosequencing and related to cytomegalovirus serostatus. Besides the first cohort of roughly 700 subjects, a separate validation cohort made up of 120 different subjects was used. The study combined high-throughput TCR immunosequencing, statistical association of individual TCRs with disease status, and machine learning to predict cytomegalovirus infection status. A later analysis re-analyzed previously published TCR beta repertoires from roughly 690 donors and added high-resolution HLA genotyping to study TCR occurrence patterns. Rather than drawing on any new phenotypic data, the later analysis identified candidate immune exposures from TCR beta sequences and the way those sequences occurred across donors. In an earlier analysis of roughly 540 of the donors, high-throughput TCR beta sequencing was used to judge whether each TCR beta V gene segment behaved as functional or pseudogenic. Alongside the repertoire data, information on donor age, sex, ethnicity and CMV serostatus was compiled. Genome-wide SNP genotypes for about three fifths of the 666 donors were used in a later genetic analysis, which treated that subset as a discovery cohort. All discovery cohort repertoires had been generated on a single sequencing platform. HLA typing covered class I and class II loci at four-digit resolution. The number of donors typed differed by locus, with roughly 620-640 for A, B, C, DRB1 and DQB1, more than 500 for DQA1, approximately 570 for DPA1, and 472 for DPB1. Several DR-DQ haplotypes were handled as single units for association and clustering because linkage in the cohort was strong. Across approximately 400 genotyped donors of the cohort, an average of approximately 220,000 unique TCR beta nucleotide sequences per donor were sequenced, and around 19% of those sequences were non-productive.

Points on this clone: Its specific antigen is unknown. The input lacks base qualities; no much larger clone sits a single base away.

The cohort consisted of 650 to 850 healthy bone marrow donors. At the time of sampling, all cohort members were nominally healthy, though unrecorded immune exposures were likely present. The donor was CMV seronegative and was included in the group of about 350 seronegative cohort members. Every donor gave a peripheral blood sample, and the peripheral blood mononuclear cells from that sample were used for TCR beta sequencing. Genomic DNA extraction from the blood cell samples was performed with the Qiagen DNeasy Blood Extraction Kit. The germline V gene gives CDR1 as SGHTA and CDR2 as FQGNSA. From cysteine to phenylalanine, the CDR3 is 14 amino acids long. Only the CDR3 part of the read is kept: 42 bases, read in frame from the first base. V loses 5 bases of germline sequence and J loses 3 bases, and the interval between the two ends is 13 bases. Here is what the overall study found, with its caveats: In vitro tests confirmed that three of the cytomegalovirus-associated TCR beta chains recognize cytomegalovirus antigens. The sequencing pipeline was judged likely to have produced a cluster of highly shared sequence variants as a technical artifact. In a later analysis, TCR association rates were found to vary across HLA loci, with the most associated TCRs seen for DRB1 alleles and the fewest for HLA-C alleles. In a later analysis, several top co-occurrence clusters were reported to appear linked to parvovirus B19, influenza, CMV and Epstein-Barr virus. When HLA alleles, especially DR and DQ, strongly co-occurred, attributing TCR associations to individual alleles was difficult. Because some donors lacked HLA typing at each locus, the association tests relied only on the typed subset. Roughly uniform sequencing depth across donors was assumed in presence/absence analyses, although this assumption may not hold. Most TCR sequences were seen in very few donors, while some public TCRs were found in many individuals. A later analysis found that most CMV-associated TCR beta chains appeared HLA-restricted, with HLA associations seemingly driven largely by CMV exposure. The authors suggested that the approach could potentially be generalized to other disease states and immunological phenotypes. Over 15 rarely observed V segments, including chromosome 9 orphons, were excluded from the earlier analysis of about 500 of the donors because counts were too low. A further reported finding was that TCR beta sequences accurately predicted the HLA-A and HLA-B alleles for most subjects in the first cohort. A later analysis associated about 16,000 TCR beta sequences with specific HLA alleles at a false discovery rate of 0.05. Compared with equally common non-associated chains, HLA-associated TCR beta chains in a later analysis were more clonally expanded and had lower generation probabilities. The 87-base-pair reads could not distinguish some IMGT-functional V segments, including TRBV6-2 and TRBV6-3, so those segments were excluded. The study gave a list of about 170 TCR beta chains associated with cytomegalovirus. The classifier was reported to diagnose cytomegalovirus status with high specificity and sensitivity in both the original and validation cohorts. A later genetic analysis reported fewer N-insertions in productive TCRs among donors in an Asian-associated ancestry cluster than the roughly 700-donor mean. The only immune exposure information available for the cohort was CMV serostatus. An association between a missense DCLRE1C variant and V-gene and J-gene trimming of TCR beta chains was found in a later genetic analysis and replicated in an independent cohort. The cohort was sequenced for TCR beta chains only, and without alpha or paired-chain data the features that could be detected were limited. Correlated functional status among segregating V segments might be attributable to linkage disequilibrium, but an unknown experimental factor could not be ruled out. In an earlier analysis of 587 of the donors, most TCR beta V segments appeared in productive rearrangements about 87% or about 30% of the time, broadly matching IMGT annotations.

The library was generated by the immunoSEQ multiplex PCR assay. For the multiplex PCR, a mixture combining 60 forward primers for TCR Vbeta segments and 13 reverse primers for TCR Jbeta segments was used. The CDR3 region of rearranged TCR beta genes was amplified from genomic DNA with a multiplex PCR assay. The amplified TCR beta libraries were sequenced on the Illumina HiSeq System as 87-base-pair reads. In the source study's methods: Across the 600 to 700 repertoires, a later analysis counted about 81 million unique TCR beta chains, some 11 million of which were shared by at least two donors. A nearest-neighbor algorithm error-corrected the raw reads and collapsed the reads into unique sequences, merging closely related sequences to remove PCR and sequencing errors. Alignment of CDR3 sequences to IMGT reference sequences was used to assign V, D and J gene segments. For a sequence to be retained, at least a six-nucleotide match to both a V gene segment and a J gene segment was required. A rearrangement was called productive if the CDR3 had no stop codons and remained in frame with V and J, and every other rearrangement was called non-productive. Following IMGT convention, CDR3 was defined as the stretch from the second conserved V-encoded cysteine to the conserved J-encoded phenylalanine. The earlier analysis of a few hundred of the donors excluded sequences that lacked an unambiguous match to a single V gene segment. An earlier analysis of several hundred of the donors classified V segments as functional when productive rearrangements were above 56.7% and as segregating when the standard deviation between donors was above 5%. A statistical classification framework was built for diagnosing cytomegalovirus status from the catalog of TCR beta chain sequences. V and J gene assignment, in a later analysis, came from comparing TCR nucleotide sequences with IMGT/GENE-DB human TR gene sequences. Using the TCRdist pipeline, a later analysis assigned CDR3 sequences along with most-parsimonious VDJ recombination scenarios. In a later analysis, each TCR beta chain was defined by its CDR3 amino acid sequence together with its V-gene family, and reads without a unique V-gene family were excluded. To address suspected cross-contamination and a sequencing artifact, a later analysis removed 450 to 700 highly shared, low-generation-probability nucleotide sequences. For each public chain, a later analysis derived a clonal expansion index from normalized ranks of inferred template counts within each repertoire. In a later analysis, generation probabilities were computed with a VDJ recombination model fitted to out-of-frame rearrangements, and the resulting probabilities were checked against IGoR. A later analysis scored TCR-TCR, TCR-HLA and TCR-CMV co-occurrence with hypergeometric tests, applying a repertoire-size bias correction to TCR pairs. A later analysis estimated false discovery rates by permuting HLA or CMV assignments 20 times. In a later analysis, co-occurring TCRs were grouped with DBSCAN, and TCRdist sequence similarity was added when clustering was performed within HLA-allele-positive subsets. Repertoires with fewer than 30,000 or more than 120,000 public chains, plus five repertoires with anomalous nucleotide sharing, were excluded from co-occurrence clustering. TCRdb retrieved this table from immuneACCESS and kept in-frame rearrangements only. Not all clones are present; in checked studies, unresolved V genes account for under half, and no reason is known for the remainder. V, J and clone size are taken as reported in that table, and D and trimming were inferred from the DNA itself. A total of 150,000 to 200,000 clones appear in this sample, over 60% of them only once. Around 1% of the sample is in the top ten clones.

The sequence is built from TRBV7-2 and TRBJ1-2; the D gene is possibly TRBD1, with 6 bases matching. The specimen was PBMCs. The receptor's source is a woman in her 40s in good health and CMV-seronegative. The CDR3 region: CASSPGVIDYGYTF. The DNA reads as follows: TGTGCCAGCAGCCCAGGGGTGATAGACTATGGCTACACCTTC. Outside the CDR3, residues come from the reference TRBV7-2 and TRBJ1-2 proteins, so the full variable domain is: GAGVSQSPSNKVTEKGKDVELRCDPISGHTALYWYRQSLGQGLEFLIYFQGNSAPDKSGLPSDRFSAERTGGSVSTLTIQRTQQEDSAVYLCASSPGVIDYGYTFGSGTRLTVV.